Given below is one T cell receptor beta chain in context. In the original workflow: Amplifying reference gene primers gave estimates of nucleated cell counts. The table came from immunoSEQ multiplex PCR; TCRdb's copy has only in-frame clones and leaves some out. That table supplies the V and J calls and clone size; D and trimming were determined from the DNA. The sample holds approximately 89,000 clones, almost 95% seen once. This record belongs to a study of blood T cell repertoires in COVID-19. Overall study: The analysed material was cDNA or gDNA that came from T cells, B-cell-depleted T cells, or PBMCs.

Germline V gene data show CDR1 as SEHNR and CDR2 as FQNEAQ (reference sequence). After removal of 5 bases from V and 4 bases from J, the junction contained 6 bases not matched to a gene. This CDR3 spans 16 amino acids. This TCR was sampled from a woman aged 55-70 years with active COVID-19. The rearrangement joins TRBV7-9 to TRBJ1-4, with 11 bases lining up with TRBD1. Sequenced material: peripheral blood. Here the CDR3 DNA reads TGTGCCAGCAGCCCTGGACAGGGGGCGTTTAATGAAAAACTGTTTTTT. It codes for CASSPGQGAFNEKLFF.